The clone carrying this TCR beta chain was detected only a few times. Its antigen is still unknown. Method: immunoSEQ multiplex PCR; TCRdb's copy keeps in-frame clones and lacks some. The sample carries approximately 18,000 clones, around 72% recorded once. The data were obtained in a study of CXCR4 blockade with PD-1 therapy in pancreatic cancer. Study-wide findings and caveats: Antigen-specificity overlap of convergent dominant clones remained unconfirmed.

The CDR3 has 12 residues. V lost 2 bases, J lost 0 bases, and 1 base lay in between. Per germline, CDR1 MNHGY and CDR2 SAAAGT. This TCR was recovered from a human donor with pancreatic ductal adenocarcinoma. The gene calls are TRBV6-8 and TRBJ1-1; no definite D call. Specimen: tumor tissue. CDR3 sequence: CASSYMNTEAFF. The CDR3 DNA follows: TGTGCCAGCAGTTACATGAACACTGAAGCTTTCTTT.